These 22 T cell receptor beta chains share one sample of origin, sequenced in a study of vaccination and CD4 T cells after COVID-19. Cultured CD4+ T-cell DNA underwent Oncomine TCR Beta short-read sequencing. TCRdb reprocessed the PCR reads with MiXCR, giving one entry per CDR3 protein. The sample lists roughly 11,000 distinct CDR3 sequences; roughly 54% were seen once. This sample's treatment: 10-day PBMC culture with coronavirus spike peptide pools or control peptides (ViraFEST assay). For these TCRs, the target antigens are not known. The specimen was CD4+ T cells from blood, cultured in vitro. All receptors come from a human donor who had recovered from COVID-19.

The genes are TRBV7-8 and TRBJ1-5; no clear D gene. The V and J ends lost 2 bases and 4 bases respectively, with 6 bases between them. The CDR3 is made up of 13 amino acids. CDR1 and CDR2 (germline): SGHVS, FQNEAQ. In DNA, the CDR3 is TGTGCCAGCAGCTTACTTGCAAATCAGCCCCAGCATTTT. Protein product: CASSLLANQPQHF.

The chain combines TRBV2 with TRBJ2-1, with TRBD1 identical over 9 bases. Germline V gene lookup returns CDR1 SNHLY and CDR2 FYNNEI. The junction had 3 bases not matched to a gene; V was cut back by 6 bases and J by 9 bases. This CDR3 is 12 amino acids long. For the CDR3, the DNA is TGTGCCAGCAGGGGACAGGGCGGTGAGCAGTTCTTC. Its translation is CASRGQGGEQFF.

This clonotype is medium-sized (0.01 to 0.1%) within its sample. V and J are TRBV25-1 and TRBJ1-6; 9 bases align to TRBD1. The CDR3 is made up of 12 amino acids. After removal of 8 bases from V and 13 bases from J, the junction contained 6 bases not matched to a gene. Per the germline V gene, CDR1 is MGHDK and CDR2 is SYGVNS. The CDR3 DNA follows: TGTGCCAGCGGGACAGGGAGTCAGCCCCTCCACTTT. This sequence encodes CASGTGSQPLHF.

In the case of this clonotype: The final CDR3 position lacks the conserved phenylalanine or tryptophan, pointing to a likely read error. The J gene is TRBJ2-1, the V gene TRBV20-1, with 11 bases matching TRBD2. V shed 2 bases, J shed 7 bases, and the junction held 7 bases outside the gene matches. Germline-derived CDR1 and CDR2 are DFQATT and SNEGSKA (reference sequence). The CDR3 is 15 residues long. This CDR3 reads CSARQTSGIINEQFS. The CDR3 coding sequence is TGCAGTGCTAGACAGACTAGCGGGATTATAAATGAGCAGTTCTCC.

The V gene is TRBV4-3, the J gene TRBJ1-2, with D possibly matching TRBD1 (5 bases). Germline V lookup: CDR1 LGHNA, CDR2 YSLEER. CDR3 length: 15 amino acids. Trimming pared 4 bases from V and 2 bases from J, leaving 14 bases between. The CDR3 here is CASSPRQHQNYGYTF. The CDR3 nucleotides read TGCGCCAGCAGCCCCCGACAGCACCAAAACTATGGCTACACCTTC.

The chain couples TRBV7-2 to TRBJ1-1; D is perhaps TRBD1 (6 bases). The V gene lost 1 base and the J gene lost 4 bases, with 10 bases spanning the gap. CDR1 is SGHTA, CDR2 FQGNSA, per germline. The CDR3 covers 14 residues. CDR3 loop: CASSLDQGSTEAFF. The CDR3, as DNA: TGTGCCAGCAGCTTAGACCAGGGGAGCACTGAAGCTTTCTTT.

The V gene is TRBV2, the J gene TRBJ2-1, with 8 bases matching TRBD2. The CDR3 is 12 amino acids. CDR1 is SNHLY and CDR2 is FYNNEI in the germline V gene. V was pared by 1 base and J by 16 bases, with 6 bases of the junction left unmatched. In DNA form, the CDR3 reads TGTGCCAGCAGTGAAGGGGGGACTAGTTACTTCTTC. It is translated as CASSEGGTSYFF. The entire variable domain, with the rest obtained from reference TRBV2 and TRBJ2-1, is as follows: EPEVTQTPSHQVTQMGQEVILRCVPISNHLYFYWYRQILGQKVEFLVSFYNNEISEKSEIFDDQFSVERPDGSNFTLKIRSTKLEDSAMYFCASSEGGTSYFFGPGTRLTVL.

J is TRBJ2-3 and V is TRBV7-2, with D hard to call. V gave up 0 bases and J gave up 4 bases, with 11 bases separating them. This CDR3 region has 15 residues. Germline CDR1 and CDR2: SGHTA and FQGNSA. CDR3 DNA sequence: TGTGCCAGCAGCTTAGCCCCACTGGGCGCAGATACGCAGTATTTT. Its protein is CASSLAPLGADTQYF.

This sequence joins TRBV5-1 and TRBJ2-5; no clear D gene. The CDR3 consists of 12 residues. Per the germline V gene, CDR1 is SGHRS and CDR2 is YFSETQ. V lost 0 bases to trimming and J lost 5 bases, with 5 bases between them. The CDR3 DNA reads TGCGCCAGCAGCTTGGCAAGGGAGACCCAGTACTTC. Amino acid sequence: CASSLARETQYF.

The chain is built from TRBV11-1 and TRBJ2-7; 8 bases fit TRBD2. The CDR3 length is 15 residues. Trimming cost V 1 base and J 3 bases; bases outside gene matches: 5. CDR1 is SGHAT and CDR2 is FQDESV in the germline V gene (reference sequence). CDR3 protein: CASSLVGSGNYEQYF. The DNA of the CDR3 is TGTGCCAGCAGCTTAGTTGGTAGCGGGAACTACGAGCAGTACTTC.

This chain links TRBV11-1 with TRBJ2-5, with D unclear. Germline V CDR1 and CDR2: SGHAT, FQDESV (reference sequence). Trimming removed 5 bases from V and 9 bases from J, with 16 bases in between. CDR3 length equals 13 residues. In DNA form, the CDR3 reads TGTGCCAGCAGCCCGATAAGCCGTAGGGCCCAGTACTTC. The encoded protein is CASSPISRRAQYF.

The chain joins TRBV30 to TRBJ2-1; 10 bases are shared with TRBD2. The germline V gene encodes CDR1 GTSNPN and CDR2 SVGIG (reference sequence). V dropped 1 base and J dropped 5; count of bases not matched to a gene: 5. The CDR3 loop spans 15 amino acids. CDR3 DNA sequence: TGTGCCTGGAGTGAACTAGCGGGACCCCACAATGAGCAGTTCTTC. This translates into CAWSELAGPHNEQFF.

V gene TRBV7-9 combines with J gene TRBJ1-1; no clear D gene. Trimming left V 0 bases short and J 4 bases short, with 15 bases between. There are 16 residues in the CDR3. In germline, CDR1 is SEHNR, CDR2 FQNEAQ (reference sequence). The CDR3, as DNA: TGTGCCAGCAGCTTAGCGCGTGGGTCTCGGGGCACTGAAGCTTTCTTT. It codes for CASSLARGSRGTEAFF.

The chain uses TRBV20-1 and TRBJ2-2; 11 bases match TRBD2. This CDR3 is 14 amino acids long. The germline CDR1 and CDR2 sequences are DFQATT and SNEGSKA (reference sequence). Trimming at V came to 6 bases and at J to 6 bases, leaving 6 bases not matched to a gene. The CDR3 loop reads CSAMNSGGAGELFF. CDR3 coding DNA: TGCAGTGCCATGAATAGCGGGGGGGCCGGGGAGCTGTTTTTT.

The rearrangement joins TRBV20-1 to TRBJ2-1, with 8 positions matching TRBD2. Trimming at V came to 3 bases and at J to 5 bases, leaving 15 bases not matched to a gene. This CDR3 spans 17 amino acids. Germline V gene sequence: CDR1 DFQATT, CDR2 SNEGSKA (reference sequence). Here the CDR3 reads CSARIYRLAGPNNEQFF. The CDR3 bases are TGCAGTGCTAGGATTTACCGGCTAGCGGGTCCAAACAATGAGCAGTTCTTC.

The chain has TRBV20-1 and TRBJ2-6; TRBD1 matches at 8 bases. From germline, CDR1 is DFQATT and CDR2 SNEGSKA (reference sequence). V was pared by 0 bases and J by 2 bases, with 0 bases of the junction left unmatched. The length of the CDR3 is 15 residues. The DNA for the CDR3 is TGCAGTGCTAGAGAGGACAGGGCTGGGGCCAACGTCCTGACTTTC. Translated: CSAREDRAGANVLTF.

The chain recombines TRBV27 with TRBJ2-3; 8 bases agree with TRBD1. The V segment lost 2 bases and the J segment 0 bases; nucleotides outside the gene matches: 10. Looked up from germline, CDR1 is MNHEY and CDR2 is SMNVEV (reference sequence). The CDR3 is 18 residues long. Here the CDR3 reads CASSLRGRQGRSTDTQYF. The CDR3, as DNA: TGTGCCAGCAGTTTACGAGGCCGACAGGGGAGGAGCACAGATACGCAGTATTTT.

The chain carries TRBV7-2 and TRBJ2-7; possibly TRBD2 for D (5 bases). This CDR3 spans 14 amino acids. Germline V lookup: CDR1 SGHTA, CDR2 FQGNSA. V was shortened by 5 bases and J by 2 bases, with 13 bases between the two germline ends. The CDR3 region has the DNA TGTGCCAGCAGCCCCCAGAGCGGTCCCTACGAGCAGTACTTC. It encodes CASSPQSGPYEQYF. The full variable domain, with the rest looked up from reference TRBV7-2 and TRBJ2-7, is GAGVSQSPSNKVTEKGKDVELRCDPISGHTALYWYRQSLGQGLEFLIYFQGNSAPDKSGLPSDRFSAERTGGSVSTLTIQRTQQEDSAVYLCASSPQSGPYEQYFGPGTRLTVT.

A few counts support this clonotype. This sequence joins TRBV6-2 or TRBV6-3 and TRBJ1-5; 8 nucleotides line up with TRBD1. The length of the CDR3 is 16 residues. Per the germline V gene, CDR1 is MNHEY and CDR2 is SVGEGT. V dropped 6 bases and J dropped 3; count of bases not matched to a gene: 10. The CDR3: CASSPGGAVPNQPQHF. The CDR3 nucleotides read TGTGCCAGCAGCCCAGGGGGCGCGGTTCCCAATCAGCCCCAGCATTTT.

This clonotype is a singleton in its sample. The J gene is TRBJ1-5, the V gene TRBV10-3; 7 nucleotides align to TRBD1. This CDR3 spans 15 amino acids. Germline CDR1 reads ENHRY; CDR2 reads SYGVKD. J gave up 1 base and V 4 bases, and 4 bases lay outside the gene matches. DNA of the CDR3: TGTGCCATCAGTGCAGGGGGTGAGAGCAATCAGCCCCAGCATTTT. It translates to CAISAGGESNQPQHF.

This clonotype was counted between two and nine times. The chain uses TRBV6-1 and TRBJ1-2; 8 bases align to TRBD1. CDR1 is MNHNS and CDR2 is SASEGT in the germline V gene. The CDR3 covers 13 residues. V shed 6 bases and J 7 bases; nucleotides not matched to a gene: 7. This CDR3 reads CASSGQGISGYTF. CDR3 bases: TGTGCCAGCAGCGGACAGGGAATAAGTGGCTACACCTTC.

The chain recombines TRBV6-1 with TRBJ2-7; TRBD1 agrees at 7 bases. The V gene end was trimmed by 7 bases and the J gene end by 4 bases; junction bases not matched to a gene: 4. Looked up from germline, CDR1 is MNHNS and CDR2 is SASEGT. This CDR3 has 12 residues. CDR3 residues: CASTGGRYEQYF. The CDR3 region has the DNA TGTGCCAGCACAGGGGGTCGGTACGAGCAGTACTTC.